This T cell receptor beta chain appears in the sequencing data of a study of Ad26.COV2.S vaccination and SARS-CoV-2 variants. Treatment meaning: some 19 received Ad26.COV2.S at low or high dose, single or two shots; 5 received placebo; per-sample allocation not given. On day 63 after the first injection, vaccine and placebo recipients gave samples. Data came from immunoSEQ multiplex PCR; TCRdb stores just in-frame clones and leaves some out. The table has about 440,000 clones, around nine tenths seen once. This clone was found once. Sequences were derived from peripheral blood, sampled in a trial of Ad26.COV2.S vaccine versus placebo. The clonotype originates from a person aged 18 to 59 who received the Ad26.COV2.S COVID-19 vaccine or a placebo.

DNA for the CDR3: TGTGCCTGGAGTCGAGAAGGCCGCGGTTCGGGAGCTTTCTTT. Residues: CAWSREGRGSGAFF. V is TRBV30 and J is TRBJ1-1; D call uncertain. CDR1 GTSNPN and CDR2 SVGIG come from the germline V gene (reference sequence). V was clipped by 2 bases and J by 10 bases, with 20 bases between them. The CDR3 totals 14 residues.